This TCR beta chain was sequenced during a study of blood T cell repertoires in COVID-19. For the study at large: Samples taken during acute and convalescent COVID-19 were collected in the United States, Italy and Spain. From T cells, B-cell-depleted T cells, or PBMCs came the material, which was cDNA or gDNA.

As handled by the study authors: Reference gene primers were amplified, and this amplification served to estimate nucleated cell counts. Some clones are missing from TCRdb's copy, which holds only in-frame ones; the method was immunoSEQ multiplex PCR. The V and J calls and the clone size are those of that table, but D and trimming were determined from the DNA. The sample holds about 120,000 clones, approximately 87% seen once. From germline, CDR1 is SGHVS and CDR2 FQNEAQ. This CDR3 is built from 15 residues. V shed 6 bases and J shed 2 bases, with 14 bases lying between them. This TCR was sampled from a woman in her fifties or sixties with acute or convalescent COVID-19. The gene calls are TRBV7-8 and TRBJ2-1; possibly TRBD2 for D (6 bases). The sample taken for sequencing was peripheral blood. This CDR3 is CASRPRSGPYNEQFF. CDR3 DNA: TGTGCCAGCAGGCCTCGTAGCGGCCCCTACAATGAGCAGTTCTTC.